The entry below describes one TCR beta chain. The antigen is unknown. The CDR3 extends 3 residues past the end of the read, so its final part is completed from the germline J gene. The CDR3 length is 14 residues. Germline CDR1 reads DFQATT; CDR2 reads SNEGSKA (reference sequence). This specimen comes from a study of T cell clonality in common variable immunodeficiency. Broader study findings: TCRbeta clonality was increased in CVID versus healthy controls. In common variable immunodeficiency, TCR beta chains reportedly carried fewer deletions and N-nucleotide insertions.

The method was immunoSEQ multiplex PCR; TCRdb's version includes in-frame clones alone and lacks a portion of them. The record shows 15,000 to 20,000 clones for this sample, with no singletons present. The TCR comes from a human donor with common variable immunodeficiency. The chain combines TRBV20-1 with TRBJ1-2, with 12 bases identical to TRBD1. Source material: peripheral blood mononuclear cells. The CDR3 region is CSARRDRGLLGYTF. The DNA read from the CDR3 is TGCAGTGCTAGAAGGGACAGGGGGCTTCTCGGC.